Below, 20 T cell receptor beta chains from the same sample are listed, as sequenced in a study of blood T cell repertoires in COVID-19. Measured with immunoSEQ multiplex PCR; TCRdb has only the in-frame clones, and not every one. The sample comprises about 430,000 clones, roughly 88% of which are singletons, and approximately 1.5% rests with the top ten. Sequencing was carried out using PBMCs or T cells enriched from blood (not recorded which). Every receptor here comes from a woman between 18 and 30 years old who had been exposed to COVID-19.

V and J are TRBV6-2 or TRBV6-3 and TRBJ2-3; TRBD2 agrees at 7 bases. Unmatched junction bases numbered 4, after V lost 2 bases and J lost 2 bases. Per the germline V gene, CDR1 is MNHEY and CDR2 is SVGEGT. The CDR3 has 15 amino acids. This chain's CDR3 is CASSYGEGTTDTQYF. The CDR3 DNA follows: TGTGCCAGCAGTTACGGGGAGGGGACCACAGATACGCAGTATTTT.

This clone has more than one count but fewer than ten. The chain is built from TRBV28 and TRBJ1-2; 12 nucleotides align to TRBD1. This CDR3 is 17 amino acids long. V dropped 3 bases and J dropped 1; count of bases not matched to a gene: 6. CDR1 and CDR2 (germline): MDHEN, SYDVKM. CDR3 DNA: TGTGCCAGCAGTTTCACCGGGACAGGGGGCCTTAACTATGGCTACACCTTC. Its translation: CASSFTGTGGLNYGYTF.

The count of this clone is one. Additional DNA sequences in this sample encode the identical CDR3. The rearrangement uses TRBV19 and TRBJ2-1, with TRBD2 matching 8 bases. The CDR3 contains 15 residues. Germline V gives CDR1 LNHDA, CDR2 SQIVND (reference sequence). After removal of 3 bases from V and 4 bases from J, the junction contained 5 bases not matched to a gene. The CDR3 loop reads CASSIGGGPYNEQFF. The CDR3 coding sequence is TGTGCCAGTAGTATCGGCGGGGGGCCATACAATGAGCAGTTCTTC. Full variable domain (remainder filled in from reference TRBV19 and TRBJ2-1): DGGITQSPKYLFRKEGQNVTLSCEQNLNHDAMYWYRQDPGQGLRLIYYSQIVNDFQKGDIAEGYSVSREKKESFPLTVTSAQKNPTAFYLCASSIGGGPYNEQFFGPGTRLTVL.

This clone came up once. The chain recombines TRBV19 with TRBJ2-3, with 13 bases matching TRBD2. The J segment lost 5 bases and the V segment lost 7 bases, leaving 12 bases of the junction unmatched. This CDR3 has 17 residues. The germline CDR1 and CDR2 sequences are LNHDA and SQIVND (reference sequence). The CDR3 protein is CASILRGLAGFRDTQYF. CDR3 bases: TGTGCCAGTATTTTGCGGGGACTAGCGGGATTCCGAGATACGCAGTATTTT. The complete variable domain, with remaining parts taken from reference TRBV19 and TRBJ2-3, reads DGGITQSPKYLFRKEGQNVTLSCEQNLNHDAMYWYRQDPGQGLRLIYYSQIVNDFQKGDIAEGYSVSREKKESFPLTVTSAQKNPTAFYLCASILRGLAGFRDTQYFGPGTRLTVL.

V usage is TRBV30 and J usage is TRBJ2-5; TRBD2 matches 7 bases. V dropped 0 bases and J dropped 1; count of bases not matched to a gene: 2. CDR1 is GTSNPN and CDR2 is SVGIG in the germline V gene (reference sequence). This CDR3 is built from 14 residues. The CDR3 reads CAWSVRGVQETQYF. CDR3 coding DNA: TGTGCCTGGAGTGTACGGGGGGTCCAAGAGACCCAGTACTTC.

This chain uses TRBV5-1 with TRBJ2-1; 10 bases map to TRBD1. With 4 bases clipped from V and 7 bases from J, the junction kept 11 bases outside the gene matches. CDR1 SGHRS and CDR2 YFSETQ come from the germline V gene. This CDR3 comprises 16 residues. The CDR3 protein is CASSGYRDRGPNEQFF. Here the CDR3 DNA reads TGCGCCAGCAGCGGCTACCGGGACAGGGGTCCGAATGAGCAGTTCTTC.

This clone came up once. V gene TRBV6-5 combines with J gene TRBJ1-4; no definite D call. V was shortened by 6 bases and J by 6 bases, with 14 bases between the two germline ends. This CDR3 region has 14 residues. CDR1 and CDR2 from the germline V gene are MNHEY and SVGAGI. The CDR3 nucleotides read TGTGCCAGCAGGAGATCCAGGAAACATGAAAAACTGTTTTTT. Its translation is CASRRSRKHEKLFF.

The genes are TRBV5-1 and TRBJ1-1; 8 nucleotides agree with TRBD1. The CDR3 consists of 16 residues. Germline loops: CDR1 SGHRS, CDR2 YFSETQ. J gave up 2 bases and V 0 bases, and 6 bases lay outside the gene matches. The CDR3 protein is CASSLAAGGGNTEAFF. CDR3 DNA sequence: TGCGCCAGCAGCTTGGCGGCAGGGGGCGGAAACACTGAAGCTTTCTTT.

This chain connects TRBV7-9 to TRBJ2-2, with D possibly being TRBD1 (6 bases). The germline V and J ends were trimmed by 5 bases and 0 bases, with 13 bases remaining between them. The CDR3 extends over 16 amino acids. CDR1 and CDR2 from the germline V gene are SEHNR and FQNEAQ (reference sequence). The CDR3 region has the DNA TGTGCCAGCAGCCACGGGACACTGACGAACACCGGGGAGCTGTTTTTT. Translation: CASSHGTLTNTGELFF.

The chain couples TRBV7-2 to TRBJ1-2, with 8 bases identical to TRBD1. V trimming: 5 bases; J trimming: 7 bases; junction bases outside the gene matches: 6. Per the germline V gene, CDR1 is SGHTA and CDR2 is FQGNSA. The CDR3 contains 13 residues. The CDR3 DNA follows: TGTGCCAGCAGCCCGGACAGGGCGTTTGGCTACACCTTC. This codes for CASSPDRAFGYTF.

The rearrangement links TRBV5-1 to TRBJ2-7; the match to TRBD2 covers 8 bases. J gave up 2 bases and V 1 base, and 5 bases lay outside the gene matches. Germline V CDR1 and CDR2: SGHRS, YFSETQ. This CDR3 comprises 15 residues. DNA of the CDR3: TGCGCCAGCAGCTTGTCGCCAGCGGGGGCCTACGAGCAGTACTTC. Amino acids: CASSLSPAGAYEQYF.

V gene TRBV2 combines with J gene TRBJ2-1; D gene uncertain. Germline V lookup: CDR1 SNHLY, CDR2 FYNNEI. Deletions cut 3 bases from V and 4 bases from J, with 4 bases between. The CDR3 consists of 12 residues. CDR3 coding DNA: TGTGCCAGCAGTGAGCAGTACAATGAGCAGTTCTTC. This sequence encodes CASSEQYNEQFF.

The V and J genes are TRBV14 and TRBJ2-7; TRBD1 might be the D (5 bases). The ends were cut back, 0 bases at V and 3 bases at J, with 12 bases in the middle. This CDR3 is 15 amino acids long. Germline values: CDR1 SGHDN, CDR2 FVKESK. The CDR3 DNA reads TGTGCCAGCAGCCAAGACGGCAACAGGCGCTACGAGCAGTACTTC. Translated, it gives CASSQDGNRRYEQYF.

This chain links TRBV6-2 or TRBV6-3 with TRBJ1-2; 8 nucleotides match TRBD1. CDR3 length equals 15 residues. V lost 0 bases and J lost 2; bases outside the gene matches: 2. CDR1 is MNHEY, CDR2 SVGEGT, per germline. CDR3 DNA sequence: TGTGCCAGCAGTTACTCGGGACAGGAAAACTATGGCTACACCTTC. It specifies CASSYSGQENYGYTF.

This clone appeared a few times. Other DNA sequences of this sample code for an identical CDR3. The gene calls are TRBV7-2 and TRBJ1-1, with no clear D. V lost 1 base and J 3 bases, leaving 6 bases between the germline ends. CDR3 size: 13 residues. The germline gives CDR1 SGHTA, CDR2 FQGNSA. The CDR3 protein is CASSLVRDTEAFF. The CDR3 coding sequence is TGTGCCAGCAGCTTAGTCCGGGACACTGAAGCTTTCTTT.

The J gene is TRBJ2-7, the V gene TRBV15, with 11 positions matching TRBD1. The CDR3 sequence is 15 residues long. Germline V gene sequence: CDR1 LNHNV, CDR2 YYDKDF (reference sequence). Germline trimming cut 1 base from V and 4 bases from J; bases unmatched to any gene: 3. In DNA form, the CDR3 reads TGTGCCACCAGCAGAGTAGGACAGGGGGCTTACGAGCAGTACTTC. It is translated as CATSRVGQGAYEQYF.

The J gene is TRBJ1-6, the V gene TRBV6-5; D remains ambiguous. V lost 7 bases, J lost 12 bases, and 13 bases lay in between. CDR3 length equals 12 residues. The V gene's germline CDR1 is MNHEY and CDR2 SVGAGI. CDR3 loop: CASNPNSGPLHF. The CDR3 DNA reads TGTGCCAGCAACCCAAACTCGGGACCCCTCCACTTT.

Notes on this clone: The identical CDR3 is also encoded by other nucleotide sequences in the sample. The J gene is TRBJ1-3, the V gene TRBV28; no clear D. CDR3 length equals 13 residues. The germline V gene encodes CDR1 MDHEN and CDR2 SYDVKM. V was clipped by 6 bases and J by 2 bases, with 8 bases between them. The chain's CDR3 is CASSFFAGNTIYF. CDR3 in DNA: TGTGCCAGCAGCTTTTTTGCTGGAAACACCATATATTTT.

This chain connects TRBV29-1 to TRBJ1-5; the D is unclear. Germline assignment: CDR1 SQVTM and CDR2 ANQGSEA. The ends were cut back, 5 bases at V and 4 bases at J, with 15 bases in the middle. The CDR3 sequence is 14 residues long. CDR3 nucleotides: TGCAGCGTTCGGGCAGGAGGCGTGAATCAGCCCCAGCATTTT. Translation: CSVRAGGVNQPQHF.

This clone has just one count. V and J are TRBV7-9 and TRBJ1-4; D gene uncertain. CDR1 SEHNR and CDR2 FQNEAQ come from the germline V gene (reference sequence). The CDR3 totals 16 residues. V gave up 2 bases and J gave up 0 bases, with 10 bases separating them. This CDR3 is CASSLPRSTTNEKLFF. The CDR3 DNA follows: TGTGCCAGCAGCTTACCGCGGAGTACAACTAATGAAAAACTGTTTTTT. The variable domain in full, completed from reference TRBV7-9 and TRBJ1-4, reads DTGVSQNPRHKITKRGQNVTFRCDPISEHNRLYWYRQTLGQGPEFLTYFQNEAQLEKSRLLSDRFSAERPKGSFSTLEIQRTEQGDSAMYLCASSLPRSTTNEKLFFGSGTQLSVL.